The 26 T cell receptor beta chains presented below share a single source sample, sequenced in a study of blood T cells in healthy people across ages. Next came a second PCR, run for roughly 6 to 11 cycles, which used a sample-barcoded 5' primer along with a J-beta primer mix. TCRdb itself ran the 5' RACE reads through MiXCR, one entry per CDR3 protein. This table has under 2,000,000 distinct CDR3 sequences, around half appearing once. Sequences were obtained from blood. The source of these receptors is a woman aged 40 to 49 in good health.

This chain links TRBV5-5 with TRBJ1-2; tentative D call: TRBD1 (6 bases). The germline V gene encodes CDR1 SGHKS and CDR2 YYEKEE (reference sequence). V lost 6 bases and J 4 bases, leaving 22 bases between the germline ends. The CDR3 has 16 amino acids. CDR3 protein: CASTPGGQGLIYGYTF. CDR3 DNA sequence: TGTGCCAGCACCCCGGGGGGGCAGGGGCTTATCTATGGCTACACCTTC.

This clonotype turned up a few times. V is TRBV7-2 and J is TRBJ2-5, with D perhaps TRBD1 or TRBD2 (6 bases each). The V gene lost 5 bases and the J gene lost 2 bases, with 15 bases spanning the gap. This CDR3 has 15 amino acids. Germline CDR1 SGHTA, CDR2 FQGNSA. The chain's CDR3 is CASSQLWGAQETQYF. DNA of the CDR3: TGTGCCAGCAGCCAGCTGTGGGGGGCACAAGAGACCCAGTACTTC. The full variable domain, with the rest looked up from reference TRBV7-2 and TRBJ2-5, is GAGVSQSPSNKVTEKGKDVELRCDPISGHTALYWYRQSLGQGLEFLIYFQGNSAPDKSGLPSDRFSAERTGGSVSTLTIQRTQQEDSAVYLCASSQLWGAQETQYFGPGTRLLVL.

The chain links TRBV7-9 to TRBJ1-4, with D unresolved. V was pared by 5 bases and J by 8 bases, with 18 bases between. Germline V lookup: CDR1 SEHNR, CDR2 FQNEAQ (reference sequence). This CDR3 comprises 15 residues. The CDR3 region has the DNA TGTGCCAGCAGCCAAATGGAGGCGGAAGGGGAAAAACTGTTTTTT. Translated: CASSQMEAEGEKLFF.

The chain links TRBV7-2 to TRBJ2-1; no definite D call. The J call may not be correct, given that the DNA end is closer to TRBJ2-7. Germline-derived CDR1 and CDR2 are SGHTA and FQGNSA. This CDR3 has 14 amino acids. DNA for the CDR3: TGTGCCAGCAGCTTAGCCCGGTCCTACAATGAGCAGTACTTC. Translation gives CASSLARSYNEQYF.

This clonotype was found a few times. This chain links TRBV7-2 with TRBJ2-1, with D perhaps matching TRBD2 (5 bases). Deletions cut 1 base from V and 10 bases from J, with 17 bases between. This CDR3 is built from 15 residues. Looked up from germline, CDR1 is SGHTA and CDR2 is FQGNSA. The CDR3 region is CASSLGGSVAAEQFF. CDR3 sequence (DNA): TGTGCCAGCAGCTTAGGGGGTAGCGTGGCCGCCGAGCAGTTCTTC.

As concerns this clonotype: A junction boundary mismatches the germline segment, possibly from a read error. The V and J genes are TRBV20-1 and TRBJ2-3, with 9 bases fitting TRBD2. CDR1 and CDR2 (germline): DFQATT, SNEGSKA (reference sequence). The CDR3 contains 14 residues. In DNA form, the CDR3 reads TGCAGTGCTCTTCTAGCGGGAAGCACAGATACACAGTATTTT. Its translation: CSALLAGSTDTQYF.

This clonotype was found a few times. Compared with germline, one end of the junction differs, possibly owing to a read error. The chain is built from TRBV20-1 and TRBJ2-7; D gene unclear. Per germline, CDR1 DFQATT and CDR2 SNEGSKA (reference sequence). The CDR3 sequence is 14 residues long. Here the CDR3 DNA reads TGCAGTGCAAGAGGCAGCCAAAGAAACTACGAGCAGTACTTC. Translated, it gives CSARGSQRNYEQYF.

The chain joins TRBV6-5 to TRBJ1-1; 8 bases line up with TRBD1. The V segment lost 5 bases and the J segment 4 bases; nucleotides outside the gene matches: 3. Germline V gene lookup returns CDR1 MNHEY and CDR2 SVGAGI. This CDR3 has 13 amino acids. The CDR3 loop is CASSGQGPTEAFF. CDR3 in DNA: TGTGCCAGCAGTGGACAGGGTCCCACTGAAGCTTTCTTT.

At least ten counts were recorded for this clonotype. V usage is TRBV6-5 and J usage is TRBJ2-1; 9 bases map to TRBD2. The CDR3 is made up of 13 amino acids. Germline V gene data show CDR1 as MNHEY and CDR2 as SVGAGI. J lost 4 bases, V lost 9 bases, and 4 bases had no gene match. For the CDR3, the DNA is TGTGCCAGTTCTAGCGGGGATTACAATGAGCAGTTCTTC. Encoded protein: CASSSGDYNEQFF.

V usage is TRBV28 and J usage is TRBJ2-7; 8 bases map to TRBD1. The ends lost 4 bases at V and 3 bases at J; junction bases unmatched: 5. This CDR3 comprises 14 residues. Germline CDR1 MDHEN, CDR2 SYDVKM. CDR3 loop: CASSSRQGHYEQYF. The CDR3 DNA reads as TGTGCCAGCAGTTCGAGACAGGGGCACTACGAGCAGTACTTC.

This clonotype was observed a few times. This chain joins TRBV10-3 and TRBJ2-7; D tentatively fits TRBD1 or TRBD2 (5 bases each). Germline V gene data show CDR1 as ENHRY and CDR2 as SYGVKD. Trimming pared 10 bases from V and 3 bases from J, leaving 16 bases between. CDR3 length: 13 residues. CDR3 DNA: TGTGCCACCGCCGGGACGTCGGACTACGAGCAGTACTTC. Its protein product is CATAGTSDYEQYF.

The rearrangement joins TRBV20-1 to TRBJ1-5; D is possibly TRBD1 (5 bases). CDR1 DFQATT and CDR2 SNEGSKA come from the germline V gene (reference sequence). CDR3 size: 13 residues. V shed 6 bases and J shed 6 bases, with 15 bases lying between them. DNA of the CDR3: TGCAGTGCCGCGACGGGGGACGGTCAGCCCCAGCATTTT. Residues: CSAATGDGQPQHF.

In regard to this clonotype: A read error may account for a junction end that differs from germline. The rearrangement joins TRBV6-5 to TRBJ2-5, with D possibly being TRBD2 (6 bases). CDR1 and CDR2 (germline): MNHEY, SVGAGI. This CDR3 spans 14 amino acids. The CDR3 bases are TGTGCCAGCAGTTACTCCCGGGTTCGGGAGATCCAGTACTTC. Its protein product is CASSYSRVREIQYF.

The chain has TRBV5-4 and TRBJ2-7, with a tentative D call TRBD1 (6 bases). Germline V gene lookup returns CDR1 SGHNT and CDR2 YYREEE (reference sequence). This CDR3 spans 13 amino acids. Trimming left V 7 bases short and J 5 bases short, with 16 bases between. The CDR3 DNA sequence: TGTGCCAGCCGGGGCGCTGGGGACAACGAGCAGTACTTC. It yields the protein CASRGAGDNEQYF.

This chain links TRBV7-2 with TRBJ1-2; D possibly corresponds to TRBD1 (5 bases). CDR3 size: 14 residues. CDR1 and CDR2 from the germline V gene are SGHTA and FQGNSA. The V end lost 0 bases, the J end lost 3 bases, and 8 bases lay between the germline ends. In nucleotides, the CDR3 is TGTGCCAGCAGCTTAGCCGACAGCTACTATGGCTACACCTTC. Translating gives CASSLADSYYGYTF.

With respect to this clonotype: This sequence may be a read error, since a much larger clone differs from it by one base. V is TRBV20-1 and J is TRBJ2-5; D is unclear. The CDR3 consists of 12 residues. The germline V gene encodes CDR1 DFQATT and CDR2 SNEGSKA (reference sequence). This chain's CDR3 is CSATIQQETLYF. In nucleotides, the CDR3 is TGCAGTGCGACCATACAACAAGAGACCCTGTACTTC.

The chain carries TRBV7-2 and TRBJ2-7; possibly TRBD2 for D (6 bases). The V end was cut by 8 bases, the J end by 2 bases, with 16 bases between. Germline-derived CDR1 and CDR2 are SGHTA and FQGNSA. This CDR3 has 14 amino acids. The CDR3 reads CASAWRGVAYEQYF. In DNA form, the CDR3 reads TGTGCCAGCGCTTGGAGGGGCGTGGCCTACGAGCAGTACTTC.

For the CDR3, the DNA is TGTGCCAGCAGCTCGATGGGACAGGGGGCAAGGACTGAAGCTTTCTTT. This gives the protein CASSSMGQGARTEAFF. This sequence joins TRBV7-2 and TRBJ1-1; 12 bases are shared with TRBD1. The V and J ends lost 4 bases and 5 bases, in that order; junction bases with no gene match: 8. CDR1 SGHTA and CDR2 FQGNSA come from the germline V gene. The CDR3 length is 16 residues.

The V gene is TRBV20-1, the J gene TRBJ2-5, with TRBD1 identical over 7 bases. The CDR3 is 15 amino acids. V lost 2 bases, J lost 2 bases, and 8 bases stayed unmatched. Looked up from germline, CDR1 is DFQATT and CDR2 is SNEGSKA (reference sequence). The chain's CDR3 is CSARRSRGQQETQYF. The DNA of the CDR3 is TGCAGTGCTAGAAGGTCCCGGGGACAGCAAGAGACCCAGTACTTC.

The rearrangement uses TRBV5-1 and TRBJ2-5; possible D gene TRBD1, 6 bases. Germline-derived CDR1 and CDR2 are SGHRS and YFSETQ. This CDR3 has 14 amino acids. V was clipped by 5 bases and J by 2 bases, with 13 bases between them. The CDR3 nucleotides are TGCGCCAGCAGACAGGGAAACTCTCAAGAGACCCAGTACTTC. Translated, it gives CASRQGNSQETQYF.

Details on this clonotype: With a much larger clone just one base away, this may be a read error. The J gene is TRBJ2-1, the V gene TRBV6-2 or TRBV6-3; 7 nucleotides line up with TRBD1. J gave up 0 bases and V 6 bases, and 2 bases lay outside the gene matches. Germline CDR1 and CDR2: MNHEY and SVGEGT. CDR3 length: 14 residues. As DNA, the CDR3 is TGTGCCAGCAGCAGGGGGATCTCCTACAATGAGCAGTTCTTC. This gives the protein CASSRGISYNEQFF.

The genes are TRBV20-1 and TRBJ1-5; D might be TRBD1 (5 bases). Germline V gene data show CDR1 as DFQATT and CDR2 as SNEGSKA (reference sequence). CDR3 size: 14 residues. V was pared by 3 bases and J by 0 bases, with 9 bases between. CDR3 amino acids: CSARDTFSNQPQHF. The CDR3 DNA follows: TGCAGTGCTAGGGACACTTTTAGCAATCAGCCCCAGCATTTT.

This clonotype has only a few counts. J is TRBJ1-2 and V is TRBV20-1; 8 bases fit TRBD1. Germline CDR1 is DFQATT and CDR2 is SNEGSKA (reference sequence). J was trimmed by 7 bases and V by 0 bases; bases with no gene match: 4. The CDR3 consists of 13 residues. The DNA of the CDR3 is TGCAGTGCTAGAGAATCAGGGGGCACTGGCTACACCTTC. This encodes CSARESGGTGYTF.

Regarding this clonotype: The DNA is left out, because the CDR3 cannot be placed on it with certainty; the CDR3 is given as TCRdb lists it. The genes are TRBV27 and TRBJ2-4. Germline CDR1 MNHEY, CDR2 SMNVEV (reference sequence). Including both end residues, the CDR3 is 15 amino acids long. CDR3 in amino acids: CASSSSTASKNIQYF.

In its sample, this clonotype was seen a few times. J is TRBJ2-1 and V is TRBV4-1, with D tentatively TRBD1 or TRBD2 (7 bases each). The CDR3 extends over 17 amino acids. V was cut by 3 bases and J by 5 bases, with 20 bases left in between. Germline CDR1 is MGHRA and CDR2 is YSYEKL. The CDR3 DNA reads TGCGCCAGCAGCCACACCACGCAGGGGGGGACGGACAATGAGCAGTTCTTC. This encodes CASSHTTQGGTDNEQFF.

The J gene is TRBJ2-1, the V gene TRBV6-2 or TRBV6-3, with D maybe TRBD1 (7 bases). The J call may be in error: the DNA end matches TRBJ2-7 better. CDR3 length: 15 amino acids. In germline, CDR1 is MNHEY, CDR2 SVGEGT. CDR3: CASTLHGSGGNEQYF. The CDR3 coding sequence is TGTGCCAGCACATTACACGGGTCAGGGGGGAATGAGCAGTACTTC.